This section outlines one TCR beta chain sequence together with its context. Its antigen remains unidentified. Sequencing was performed with immunoSEQ multiplex PCR; in TCRdb, only in-frame clones are kept and a portion is missing. Here the sample spans more than 50,000 clones, about four fifths being singletons. This specimen belongs to a study of PD-L1 blockade in urothelial cancer. Study-wide background: The patients first took atezolizumab in 2014, receiving 1,200 mg intravenously every 3 weeks. Most patients, about 85% of the roughly 30, were males with bladder-origin cancer. Blood was subjected to analysis at 3 weeks (second dose) and 6 weeks following treatment start. Whole-study findings and limits: Pretreatment TCR clonality in blood, when below the median, was predictive of better survival.

CDR1 is ENHRY and CDR2 is SYGVKD in the germline V gene. This CDR3 has 13 amino acids. The ends lost 5 bases at V and 2 bases at J; junction bases unmatched: 3. V gene TRBV10-3 combines with J gene TRBJ2-7; 7 bases are shared with TRBD1. The origin of this receptor is a man aged 65 to 85 with urothelial cancer. Sequenced here: PBMCs, sampled around atezolizumab (anti-PD-L1) treatment. CDR3 protein: CAISTGAAYEQYF. The CDR3 nucleotides read TGTGCCATCAGTACAGGGGCCGCCTACGAGCAGTACTTC.